The present entry profiles one T cell receptor (beta chain) with its context. Its specificity is not known. CDR1 is MNHNS, CDR2 SASEGT, per germline. This CDR3 is 15 amino acids long. The source of the sample is a study of esophageal squamous cell carcinoma under preoperative chemotherapy. Study results and caveats: Clonal contraction, more than amplification, hit abundant clones after paclitaxel-nedaplatin.

Using its own MiXCR run on the PCR reads, TCRdb lists one record per CDR3 protein. In the table there are roughly 9,000 distinct CDR3 sequences, around 48% of which are singletons. As to time point: after preoperative PTX-NDP chemotherapy. This sequence joins TRBV6-1 and TRBJ2-3, with 7 bases fitting TRBD1. The assigned J gene may be wrong: the sequence end matches TRBJ2-5 better. Collection of the sample occurred from a patient given preoperative chemotherapy. The clonotype originates from a human donor with esophageal squamous cell carcinoma. The donor label of this sample is uncertain. The CDR3 DNA sequence: TGTGCCAGCAGTGAAGCGTTACAGGGGTCAGAGACCCAGTACTTC. This translates into CASSEALQGSETQYF.